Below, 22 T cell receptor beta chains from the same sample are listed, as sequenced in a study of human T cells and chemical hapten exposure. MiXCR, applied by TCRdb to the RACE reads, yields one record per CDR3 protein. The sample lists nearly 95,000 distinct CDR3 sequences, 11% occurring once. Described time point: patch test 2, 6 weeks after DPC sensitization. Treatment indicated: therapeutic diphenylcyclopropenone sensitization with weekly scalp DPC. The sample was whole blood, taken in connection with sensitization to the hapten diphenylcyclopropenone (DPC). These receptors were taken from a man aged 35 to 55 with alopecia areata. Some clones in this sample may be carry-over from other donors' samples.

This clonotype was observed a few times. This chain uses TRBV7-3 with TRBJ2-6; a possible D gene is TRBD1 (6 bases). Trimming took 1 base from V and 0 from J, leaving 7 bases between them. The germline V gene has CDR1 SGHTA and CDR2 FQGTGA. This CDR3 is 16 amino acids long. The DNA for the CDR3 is TGTGCCAGCAGCTTAAGAGGGGGCTCTGGGGCCAACGTCCTGACTTTC. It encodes CASSLRGGSGANVLTF.

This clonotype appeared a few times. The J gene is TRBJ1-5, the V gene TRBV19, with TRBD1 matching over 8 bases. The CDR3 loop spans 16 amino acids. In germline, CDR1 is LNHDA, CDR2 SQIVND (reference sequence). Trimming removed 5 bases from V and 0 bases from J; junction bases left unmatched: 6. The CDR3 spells CASSSGQGHSNQPQHF. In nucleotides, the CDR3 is TGTGCCAGTAGTTCCGGACAGGGACATAGCAATCAGCCCCAGCATTTT. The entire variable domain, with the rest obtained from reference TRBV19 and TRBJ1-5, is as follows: DGGITQSPKYLFRKEGQNVTLSCEQNLNHDAMYWYRQDPGQGLRLIYYSQIVNDFQKGDIAEGYSVSREKKESFPLTVTSAQKNPTAFYLCASSSGQGHSNQPQHFGDGTRLSIL.

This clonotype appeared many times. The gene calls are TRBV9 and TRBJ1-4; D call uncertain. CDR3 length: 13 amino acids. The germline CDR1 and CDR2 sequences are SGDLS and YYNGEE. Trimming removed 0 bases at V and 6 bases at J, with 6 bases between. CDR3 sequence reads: CASSVESDEKLFF. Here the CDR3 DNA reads TGTGCCAGCAGCGTAGAGTCGGATGAAAAACTGTTTTTT.

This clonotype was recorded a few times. The CDR3 DNA sequence: TGTGCCAGCAGCTTAAACGGTGATGAGCAGTACTTC. This gives the protein CASSLNGDEQYF. The J gene is TRBJ2-7, the V gene TRBV7-2; D is undetermined. The CDR3 runs to 12 residues. The germline gives CDR1 SGHTA, CDR2 FQGNSA. Trimming stripped 2 bases from V and 7 bases from J, with 9 bases between. The entire variable domain, with the rest obtained from reference TRBV7-2 and TRBJ2-7, is as follows: GAGVSQSPSNKVTEKGKDVELRCDPISGHTALYWYRQSLGQGLEFLIYFQGNSAPDKSGLPSDRFSAERTGGSVSTLTIQRTQQEDSAVYLCASSLNGDEQYFGPGTRLTVT.

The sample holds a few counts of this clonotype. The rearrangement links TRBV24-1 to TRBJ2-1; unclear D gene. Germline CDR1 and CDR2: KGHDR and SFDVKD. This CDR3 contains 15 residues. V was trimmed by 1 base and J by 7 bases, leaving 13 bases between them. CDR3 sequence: CATSDFNKLENEQFF. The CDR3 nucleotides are TGTGCCACCAGTGATTTCAACAAATTGGAAAATGAGCAGTTCTTC.

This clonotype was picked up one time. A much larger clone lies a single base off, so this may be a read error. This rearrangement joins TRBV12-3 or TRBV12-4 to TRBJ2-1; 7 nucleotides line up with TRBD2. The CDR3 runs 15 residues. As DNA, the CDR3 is TGTGCCAGCAGTCCACTCCGGGGAGGGTACAATAAGCAGTTCTTC. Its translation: CASSPLRGGYNKQFF.

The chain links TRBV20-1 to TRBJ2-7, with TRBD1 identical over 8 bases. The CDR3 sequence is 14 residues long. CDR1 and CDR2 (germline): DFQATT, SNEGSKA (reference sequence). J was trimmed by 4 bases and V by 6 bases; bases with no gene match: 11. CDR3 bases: TGCAGTGCGGGTCGGACAGGGAGTGGTTACGAGCAGTACGTC. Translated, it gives CSAGRTGSGYEQYV.

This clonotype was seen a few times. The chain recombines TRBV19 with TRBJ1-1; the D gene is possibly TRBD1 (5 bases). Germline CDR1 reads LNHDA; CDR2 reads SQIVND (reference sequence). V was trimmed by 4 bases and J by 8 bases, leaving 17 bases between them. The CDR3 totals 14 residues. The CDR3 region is CASSSRGVPWEAFF. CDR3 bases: TGTGCCAGTAGTAGCCGGGGGGTACCTTGGGAAGCTTTCTTT.

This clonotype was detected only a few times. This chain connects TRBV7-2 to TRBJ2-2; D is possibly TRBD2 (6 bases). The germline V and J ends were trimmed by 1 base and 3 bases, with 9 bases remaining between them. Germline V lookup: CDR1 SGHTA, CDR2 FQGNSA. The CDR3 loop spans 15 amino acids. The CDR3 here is CASSLGGLYTGELFF. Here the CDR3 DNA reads TGTGCCAGCAGCTTAGGAGGACTATACACCGGGGAGCTGTTTTTT. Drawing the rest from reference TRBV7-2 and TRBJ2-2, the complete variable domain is GAGVSQSPSNKVTEKGKDVELRCDPISGHTALYWYRQSLGQGLEFLIYFQGNSAPDKSGLPSDRFSAERTGGSVSTLTIQRTQQEDSAVYLCASSLGGLYTGELFFGEGSRLTVL.

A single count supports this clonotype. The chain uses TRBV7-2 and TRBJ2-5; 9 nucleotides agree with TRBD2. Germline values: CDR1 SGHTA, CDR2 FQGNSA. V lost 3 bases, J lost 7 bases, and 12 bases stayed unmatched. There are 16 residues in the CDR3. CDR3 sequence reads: CASSFLSGRRPGTQYF. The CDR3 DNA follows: TGTGCCAGCAGCTTCCTGAGCGGGAGGCGTCCGGGGACCCAGTACTTC.

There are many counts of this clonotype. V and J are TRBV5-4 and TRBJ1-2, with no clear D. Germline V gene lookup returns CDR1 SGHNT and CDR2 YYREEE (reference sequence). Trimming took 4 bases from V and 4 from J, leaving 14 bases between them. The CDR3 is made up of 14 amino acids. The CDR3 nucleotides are TGTGCCAGCAGCCCGGAGGAATTAGGCTATGGCTACACCTTC. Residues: CASSPEELGYGYTF.

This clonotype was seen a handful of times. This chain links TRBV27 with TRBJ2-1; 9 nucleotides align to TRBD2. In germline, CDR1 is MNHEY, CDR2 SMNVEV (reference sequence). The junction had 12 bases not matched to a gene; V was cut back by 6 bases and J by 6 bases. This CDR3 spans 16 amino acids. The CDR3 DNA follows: TGTGCCAGCAGCCGCTGGCCGGGACTAGCTGCCAATGAGCAGTTCTTC. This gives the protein CASSRWPGLAANEQFF.

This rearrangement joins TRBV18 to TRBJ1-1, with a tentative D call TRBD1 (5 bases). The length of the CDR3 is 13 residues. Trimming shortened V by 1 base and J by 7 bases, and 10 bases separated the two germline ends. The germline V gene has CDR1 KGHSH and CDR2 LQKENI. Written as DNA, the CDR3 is TGTGCCAGCTCACCACAGGGGAAGGGTGAAGCTTTCTTT. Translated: CASSPQGKGEAFF. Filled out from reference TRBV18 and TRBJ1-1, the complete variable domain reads NAGVMQNPRHLVRRRGQEARLRCSPMKGHSHVYWYRQLPEEGLKFMVYLQKENIIDESGMPKERFSAEFPKEGPSILRIQQVVRGDSAAYFCASSPQGKGEAFFGQGTRLTVV.

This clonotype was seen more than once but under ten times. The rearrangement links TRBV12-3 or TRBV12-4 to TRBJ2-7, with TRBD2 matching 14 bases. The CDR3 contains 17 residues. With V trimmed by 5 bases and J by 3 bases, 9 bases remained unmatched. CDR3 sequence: CASSPGTSGGPDYEQYV. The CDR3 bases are TGTGCCAGCAGTCCCGGGACTAGCGGGGGACCTGACTACGAGCAGTACGTC.

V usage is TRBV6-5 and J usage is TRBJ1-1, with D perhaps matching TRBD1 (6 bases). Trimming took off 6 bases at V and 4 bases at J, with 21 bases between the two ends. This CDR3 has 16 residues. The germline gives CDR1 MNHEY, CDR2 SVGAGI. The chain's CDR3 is CASSPRGTSLPTEAFF. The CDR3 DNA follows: TGTGCCAGCAGCCCGAGAGGGACATCCCTACCCACTGAAGCTTTCTTT.

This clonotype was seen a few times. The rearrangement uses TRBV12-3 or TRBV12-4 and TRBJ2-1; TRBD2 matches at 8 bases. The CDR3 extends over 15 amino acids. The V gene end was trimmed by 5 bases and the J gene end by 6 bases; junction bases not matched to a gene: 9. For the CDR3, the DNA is TGTGCCAGCAGTCTCAGCGGGAGTGGGAGCAATGAGCAGTTCTTC. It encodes CASSLSGSGSNEQFF.

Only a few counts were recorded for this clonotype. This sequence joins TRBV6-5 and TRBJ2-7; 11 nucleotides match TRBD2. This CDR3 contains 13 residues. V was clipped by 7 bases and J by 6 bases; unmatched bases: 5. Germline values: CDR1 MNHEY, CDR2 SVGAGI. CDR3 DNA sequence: TGTGCCAGCAACATAGCGGGAGGGGGCGAGCAGTACTTC. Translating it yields CASNIAGGGEQYF.

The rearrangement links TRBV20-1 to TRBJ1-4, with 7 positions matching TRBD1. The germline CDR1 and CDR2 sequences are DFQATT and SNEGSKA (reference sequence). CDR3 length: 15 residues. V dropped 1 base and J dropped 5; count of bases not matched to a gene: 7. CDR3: CSARVSTGWNEKLFF. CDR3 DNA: TGCAGTGCTAGAGTTTCGACAGGGTGGAATGAAAAACTGTTTTTT.

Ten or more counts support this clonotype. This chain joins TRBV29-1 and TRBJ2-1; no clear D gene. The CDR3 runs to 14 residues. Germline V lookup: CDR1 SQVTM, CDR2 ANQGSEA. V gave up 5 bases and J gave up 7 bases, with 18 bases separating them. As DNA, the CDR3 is TGCAGCGTTAACGACGGTAGAATAAATAATGAGCAGTTCTTC. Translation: CSVNDGRINNEQFF.

In DNA form, the CDR3 reads TGTGCCAGCAGCAACCTAGCGGGAGTAAGAACAGATACGCAGTATTTT. Translation gives CASSNLAGVRTDTQYF. J is TRBJ2-3 and V is TRBV28; 10 positions agree with TRBD2. The CDR3 length is 16 residues. Germline CDR1 and CDR2: MDHEN and SYDVKM. With 6 bases clipped from V and 3 bases from J, the junction kept 9 bases outside the gene matches.

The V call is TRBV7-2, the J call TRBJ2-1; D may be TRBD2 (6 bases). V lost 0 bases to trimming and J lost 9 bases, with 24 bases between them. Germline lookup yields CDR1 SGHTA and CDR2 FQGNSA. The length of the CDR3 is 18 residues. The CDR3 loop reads CASSLAMRGSVFRGEQFF. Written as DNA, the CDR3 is TGTGCCAGCAGCTTAGCGATGCGGGGATCCGTTTTTCGGGGTGAGCAGTTCTTC. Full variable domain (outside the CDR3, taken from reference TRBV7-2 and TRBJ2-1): GAGVSQSPSNKVTEKGKDVELRCDPISGHTALYWYRQSLGQGLEFLIYFQGNSAPDKSGLPSDRFSAERTGGSVSTLTIQRTQQEDSAVYLCASSLAMRGSVFRGEQFFGPGTRLTVL.

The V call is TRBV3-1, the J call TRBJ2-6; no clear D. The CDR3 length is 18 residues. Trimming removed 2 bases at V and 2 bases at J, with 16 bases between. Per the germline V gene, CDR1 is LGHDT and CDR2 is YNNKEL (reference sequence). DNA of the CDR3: TGTGCCAGCAGCCAACTACCCGCGGCGCCGGCTGGGGCCAACGTCCTGACTTTC. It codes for CASSQLPAAPAGANVLTF.